This T cell receptor (beta chain) derives from a study of T-cell reconstitution after alpha-beta-depleted transplantation in children. Whole-study results and caveats: Reports say that about two months after transplant, the alpha-beta T cells came out of several hundred graft clones that had expanded. Certain patients had high TCRbeta diversity at day 60, and it came from recipient T cells and thymic progenitors that survived. T-cell numbers and diversity, one year after transplant, stemmed largely from T cells that were newly produced.

Construction of the TCRbeta library involved unique molecular identifiers. TCRdb used MiXCR to reprocess the PCR reads, holding one entry per CDR3 protein. The profile shows some 200,000 distinct CDR3 sequences, approximately 8.4% of them singletons. About this clonotype itself: Its antigen is undetermined.

The CDR3 consists of 19 residues. Germline CDR1 and CDR2: KGHSH and LQKENI. Trimming removed 6 bases from V and 8 bases from J; junction bases left unmatched: 25. This rearrangement joins TRBV18 to TRBJ2-1; 7 nucleotides agree with TRBD2. This receptor was obtained from a male patient under 10 years old who had a stem cell transplant for acute myeloid leukemia, so the T cells may come from the graft donor. The sample here was PBMCs, mostly from graft donor cells, taken 360 days after TCRalphabeta/CD19-depleted stem cell transplant. CDR3 nucleotide sequence: TGTGCCAGCTCGTACCACCGCGTCAGCGGGACCTCCGGGGCATATGAGCAGTTCTTC. Amino acids: CASSYHRVSGTSGAYEQFF.